This T cell receptor beta chain was retrieved from a study of CD8+CD57+ T cells in acquired aplastic anemia. Whole-study results and caveats: CD8+ Simpson's diversity in patients was not significantly different from that in controls. Patients and controls had in common approximately 30 CD8+ CDR3 sequences.

CDR3 length: 14 residues. Germline values: CDR1 SEHNR, CDR2 FQNEAQ (reference sequence). Trimming stripped 6 bases from V and 1 base from J, with 12 bases between. Both TCR beta VDJ combination and CDR3 sequence profiling were carried out. Genomic DNA was the template for this profiling. TCRdb reprocessed the reads with MiXCR, giving one entry per CDR3 protein. Counted here are about 200,000 distinct CDR3 sequences, more than 55% occurring once; the ten biggest clones make up 58%. This clonotype was seen only a few times. Antigen unknown. Patients selected for sequencing had displayed CD8+CD57+ cell expansion by flow cytometry. Severe acquired aplastic anemia was present in all patients.

The receptor's source is a human donor with aplastic anemia. The sample comprised sorted CD4+, CD8+, or CD8+CD57+ T cells (not recorded which) from PBMCs. The chain couples TRBV7-9 to TRBJ1-1; possibly TRBD1 for D (5 bases). The CDR3 DNA sequence: TGTGCCAGCAGTCACGGGGGGGGGAACACTGAAGCTTTCTTT. Translated, it gives CASSHGGGNTEAFF.